This T cell receptor (beta chain) was sequenced for a study of cytomegalovirus exposure and HLA in healthy donors. As for the study in general: The study placed 70% to 85% of its roughly 430 genotyped donors in the Caucasian-associated ancestry cluster. Study observations and caveats: Indistinguishability led to the exclusion of some V segments, TRBV6-2 and TRBV6-3 included. Researchers counted about 150 TCR beta chains as cytomegalovirus-associated. Analysis was carried out at a later point, and it linked a missense DCLRE1C variant to TCR beta V- and J-gene trimming.

The PCR made use of 60 Vbeta and 13 Jbeta primers. TCRdb's copy holds only in-frame clones and misses some; the assay was immunoSEQ multiplex PCR. The sample records 110,000 to 150,000 clones, roughly 65% being singletons. For this clone: Its antigen is undetermined.

Looked up from germline, CDR1 is MNHNY and CDR2 is SVGAGI (reference sequence). The CDR3 sequence is 13 residues long. Trimming took 6 bases from V and 6 from J, leaving 14 bases between them. The source of this sequence is a woman aged 30 to 39 in good health and CMV-seronegative. Sequencing was carried out using PBMCs. This chain connects TRBV6-6 to TRBJ1-2, with a weak D call TRBD1 (6 bases). The CDR3 here is CASRLTGSDGYTF. As DNA, the CDR3 is TGTGCCAGCAGGTTGACAGGAAGCGATGGCTACACCTTC.